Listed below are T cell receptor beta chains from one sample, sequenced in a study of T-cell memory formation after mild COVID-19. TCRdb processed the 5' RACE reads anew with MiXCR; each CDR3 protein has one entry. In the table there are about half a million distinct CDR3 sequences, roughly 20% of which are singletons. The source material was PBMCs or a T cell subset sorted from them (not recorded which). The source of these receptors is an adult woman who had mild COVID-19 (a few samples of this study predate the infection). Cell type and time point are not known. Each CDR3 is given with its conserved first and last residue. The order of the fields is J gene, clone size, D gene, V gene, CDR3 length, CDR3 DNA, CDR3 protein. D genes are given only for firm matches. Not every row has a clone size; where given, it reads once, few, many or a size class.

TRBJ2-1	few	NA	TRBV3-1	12	TGTGCCAGCAGCCAAGGTGTTCGCGAGCAGTTCTTC	CASSQGVREQFF
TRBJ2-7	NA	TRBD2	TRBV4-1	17	TGCGCCAGCAGCCAGGCCGGACTAGCGGGAGGTGCGTACGAGCAGTACTTC	CASSQAGLAGGAYEQYF
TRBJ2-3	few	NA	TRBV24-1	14	TGTGCCACCAGTGATTCCTCTTATACAGATACGCAGTATTTT	CATSDSSYTDTQYF
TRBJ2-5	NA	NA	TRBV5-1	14	TGCGCCAGCAGGCTGGTGACCTACCAAGAGACCCAGTACTTC	CASRLVTYQETQYF
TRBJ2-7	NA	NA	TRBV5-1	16	TGCGCCAGCAGCTCGCTGGAGGCCAGGGCGACCTACGAGCAGTACTTC	CASSSLEARATYEQYF
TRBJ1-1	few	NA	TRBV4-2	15	TGTGCCAGCAGCCAAGATTTCAGTACGAACACTGAAGCTTTCTTT	CASSQDFSTNTEAFF
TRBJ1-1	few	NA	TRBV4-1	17	TGCGCCAGCAGCCAAGTTGCGGGGGCGCGGCCTAACACTGAAGCTTTCTTT	CASSQVAGARPNTEAFF
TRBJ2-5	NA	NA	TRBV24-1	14	TGTGCCACCAGTGACCAGGGGCCCTCGGAGACCCAGTACTTC	CATSDQGPSETQYF
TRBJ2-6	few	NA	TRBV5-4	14	TGTGCCAGCAGGCGGTCAGGAGGGGCCAACGTCCTGACTTTC	CASRRSGGANVLTF
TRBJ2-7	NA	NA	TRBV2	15	TGTGCCAGCAGTGAATGGTGGGTAAAGACCTACGAGCAGTACTTC	CASSEWWVKTYEQYF
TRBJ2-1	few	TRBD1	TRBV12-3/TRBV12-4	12	TGTGCCTCCAGGACAGGGGGAAATGAGCAGTTCTTC	CASRTGGNEQFF
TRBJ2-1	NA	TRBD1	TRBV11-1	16	TGTGCCAGCAGCCCAAGGGGGCGCAGGGGACCTGGTGAGCAGTTCTTC	CASSPRGRRGPGEQFF
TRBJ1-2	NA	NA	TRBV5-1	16	TGCGCCAGCAGCTCACAGGGTCGCCCCCGTGGACATGGCTACACCTTC	CASSSQGRPRGHGYTF
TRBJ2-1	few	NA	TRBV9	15	TGTGCCAGCAGCCCTTCCGGGACACCCTTGGATGAGCAGTTCTTC	CASSPSGTPLDEQFF
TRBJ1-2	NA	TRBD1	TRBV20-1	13	TGCAGTGCTAGGGGGGACAGCAACTATGGCTACACCTTC	CSARGDSNYGYTF
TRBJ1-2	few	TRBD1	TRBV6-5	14	TGTGCCAGCAGTACCGGGACAGGGATGCGTGGCTACACCTTC	CASSTGTGMRGYTF
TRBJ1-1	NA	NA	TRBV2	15	TGTGCCAGCAGTGAAGTTAAGGTTACGGACACTGAAGCTTTCTTT	CASSEVKVTDTEAFF
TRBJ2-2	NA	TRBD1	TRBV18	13	TGTGCCAGTACCGGGACAGGGATTCGGGAGCTGTTTTTT	CASTGTGIRELFF
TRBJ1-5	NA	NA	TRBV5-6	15	TGTGCCAGCAGCCAAGGACAGACTAGCAATCAGCCCCAGCATTTT	CASSQGQTSNQPQHF
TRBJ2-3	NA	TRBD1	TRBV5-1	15	TGCGCCAGCAGCTTGGAGGGACAGGGCCGGGATACGCAGTATTTT	CASSLEGQGRDTQYF
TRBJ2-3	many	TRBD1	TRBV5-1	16	TGCGCCAGCAGCTTGACAGGGGGAGCTAGCACAGATACGCAGTATTTT	CASSLTGGASTDTQYF
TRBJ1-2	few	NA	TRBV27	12	TGTGCCAGCAGTCCTCTCGGGTATGGCTACACCTTC	CASSPLGYGYTF
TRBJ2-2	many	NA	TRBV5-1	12	TGCGCCAGCAGCCTTGACTCCGGGGAGCTGTTTTTT	CASSLDSGELFF
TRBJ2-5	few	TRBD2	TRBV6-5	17	TGTGCCAGCAGCCCCGGACTAGCGGGGGGGTCGGAAGAGACCCAGTACTTC	CASSPGLAGGSEETQYF
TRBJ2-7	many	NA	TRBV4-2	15	TGTGCCAGCAGCCAAGATAACGCGGGGATCTACGAGCAGTACTTC	CASSQDNAGIYEQYF
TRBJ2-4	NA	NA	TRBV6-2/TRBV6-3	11	TGTGCCAGCAGTTACGCGGGACTCCAGTACTTC	CASSYAGLQYF
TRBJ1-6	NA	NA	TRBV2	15	TGTGCCAGCAACTTATTTGGGACGTATAATTCACCCCTCCACTTT	CASNLFGTYNSPLHF
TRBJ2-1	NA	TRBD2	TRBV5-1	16	TGCGCCAGCAGCTGGGGACTAGCGGGAGGTATCAATGAGCAGTTCTTC	CASSWGLAGGINEQFF
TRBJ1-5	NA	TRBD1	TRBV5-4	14	TGTGCCAGCAGCCTGGACAGGGCTGATCAGCCCCAGCATTTT	CASSLDRADQPQHF
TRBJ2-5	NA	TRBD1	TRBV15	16	TGTGCCACCAGCAGTGAGACAGGGGGACCTTGGGAGACCCAGTACTTC	CATSSETGGPWETQYF
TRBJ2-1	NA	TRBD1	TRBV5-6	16	TGTGCCAGCAGCAACAATCCCGGGACAGGCTACAATGAGCAGTTCTTC	CASSNNPGTGYNEQFF
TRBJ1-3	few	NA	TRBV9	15	TGTGCCAGCAGCGCCCAGGTTGGCTCTGGAAACACCATATATTTT	CASSAQVGSGNTIYF
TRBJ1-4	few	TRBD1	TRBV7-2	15	TGTGCCAGCAGCTTCCCACAGGGGGCTTGGGAAAAACTGTTTTTT	CASSFPQGAWEKLFF
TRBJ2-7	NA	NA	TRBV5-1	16	TGCGCCAGCAGCCCCGGGGGTCAAGGGGGCGTGTACGAGCAGTACTTC	CASSPGGQGGVYEQYF
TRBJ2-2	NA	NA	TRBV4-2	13	TGTGCCAGCAGCCATTCCGGTGGGGGGGAGCTGTTTTTT	CASSHSGGGELFF
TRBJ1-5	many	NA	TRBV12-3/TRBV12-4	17	TGTGCCAGCAGTTTAAAAGTCCTAGGGGTTAGCAATCAGCCCCAGCATTTT	CASSLKVLGVSNQPQHF
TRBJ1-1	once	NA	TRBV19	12	TGTGCCAGTAGCCAACCCTCGTCGGGAGCTTTCTTT	CASSQPSSGAFF
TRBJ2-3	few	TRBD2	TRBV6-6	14	TGTGCCACCCGAGCGGGACTAGCCACAGATACGCAGTATTTT	CATRAGLATDTQYF
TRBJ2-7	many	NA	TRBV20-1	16	TGCAGTGCTAGAGGGGGTGGGGTCTCTCCCTCCTACGAGCAGTACTTC	CSARGGGVSPSYEQYF
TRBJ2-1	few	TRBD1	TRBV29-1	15	TGCAGCGTTGAGATATCAGGGGGTGGGTGGAATGAGCAGTTCTTC	CSVEISGGGWNEQFF
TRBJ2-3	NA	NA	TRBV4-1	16	TGCGCCAGCAGCCACGACCCAGGCGGGGACACAGATACGCAGTATTTT	CASSHDPGGDTDTQYF
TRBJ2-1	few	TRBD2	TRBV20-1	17	TGCAGTGCTAGAGAGGGACTAGCGGGAGTGGGCTACAATGAGCAGTTCTTC	CSAREGLAGVGYNEQFF
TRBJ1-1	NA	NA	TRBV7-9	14	TGTGCCAGCAGCTTAGTTGGGGGGGCCGCTGAAGCTTTCTTT	CASSLVGGAAEAFF
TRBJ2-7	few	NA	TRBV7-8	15	TGTGCCAGCAGCTTAGATCCCGACGTCGGCTACGAGCAGTACTTC	CASSLDPDVGYEQYF
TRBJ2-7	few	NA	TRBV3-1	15	TGTGCCAGCAGCCAATACCCGGGACTGGCCTACGAGCAGTACTTC	CASSQYPGLAYEQYF
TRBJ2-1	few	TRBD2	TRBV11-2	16	TGTGCCAGCAGCTTAGGGGCTAGCGGGAGGTACAATGAGCAGTTCTTC	CASSLGASGRYNEQFF
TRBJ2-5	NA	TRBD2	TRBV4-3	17	TGCGTCAGCAGCCAAGCTGCGGCTAGCGGGAGCCATAGGACCCAGTACTTC	CVSSQAAASGSHRTQYF
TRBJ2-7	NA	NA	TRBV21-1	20	TGTGCCAGAATTGACACACACCCGTGCGAGACTCGGGACAGCTCCTACGAGCAGTACTTC	CARIDTHPCETRDSSYEQYF